The 26 T cell receptor beta chains in this list originate from one sample, sequenced in a study of regulatory T cells in long-lasting Graves disease. Documented time point: newly diagnosed GD, antithyroid drugs for less than 3 months. Making the TCR library involved RNA that had been extracted from PBMCs. For TCR beta, libraries came from iRepertoire HTBI primers and Arm-PCR of CDR3 regions. TCRdb re-analysed the multiplex PCR reads in MiXCR, keeping a single row per CDR3 protein. Of around 400,000 distinct CDR3 sequences in the sample, 15% were seen once. The sample was also linked to a second study, of T cells in Graves' hyperthyroidism and ophthalmopathy.

The sample was peripheral blood mononuclear cells (PBMCs), taken at new diagnosis, from a patient treated with antithyroid drugs. Receptors were obtained from a woman between 40 and 50 years old with Graves disease.

This clonotype was counted at least ten times. The chain employs TRBV6-2 or TRBV6-3 and TRBJ1-5, with D perhaps matching TRBD1 (5 bases). Per the germline V gene, CDR1 is MNHEY and CDR2 is SVGEGT. V shed 4 bases and J shed 11 bases, with 24 bases lying between them. The CDR3 runs to 16 residues. Here the CDR3 reads CASSFHRDAGWSAQHF. CDR3 DNA sequence: TGTGCCAGCAGTTTTCACCGGGACGCCGGTTGGTCGGCCCAGCATTTT.

In this sample, this clonotype turned up many times. The chain is built from TRBV5-1 and TRBJ1-1, with a weak D call TRBD1 (6 bases). The V end lost 3 bases, the J end lost 5 bases, and 11 bases lay between the germline ends. Germline V gene sequence: CDR1 SGHRS, CDR2 YFSETQ. The CDR3 has 13 amino acids. The CDR3 coding sequence is TGCGCCAGCAGCTCCACAGGGTTGACTGAAGCTTTCTTT. It codes for CASSSTGLTEAFF. The full variable domain, completed using reference TRBV5-1 and TRBJ1-1, is KAGVTQTPRYLIKTRGQQVTLSCSPISGHRSVSWYQQTPGQGLQFLFEYFSETQRNKGNFPGRFSGRQFSNSRSEMNVSTLELGDSALYLCASSSTGLTEAFFGQGTRLTVV.

The V and J genes are TRBV27 and TRBJ2-6, with D uncertain. The CDR3 extends over 14 amino acids. Germline V gene lookup returns CDR1 MNHEY and CDR2 SMNVEV (reference sequence). V lost 7 bases and J 4 bases, leaving 11 bases between the germline ends. CDR3 DNA sequence: TGTGCCAGCAAAAAAGGGTACGGGGCCAACGTCCTGACTTTC. Translation: CASKKGYGANVLTF.

The chain carries TRBV7-9 and TRBJ2-1; TRBD1 aligns across 7 bases. CDR1 is SEHNR, CDR2 FQNEAQ, per germline (reference sequence). The CDR3 is made up of 15 amino acids. The J segment lost 6 bases and the V segment lost 5 bases, leaving 10 bases of the junction unmatched. The CDR3 spells CASSTRTGGTNEQFF. CDR3 nucleotide sequence: TGTGCCAGCAGCACCCGGACAGGCGGCACCAATGAGCAGTTCTTC.

This clonotype was picked up many times. The chain recombines TRBV27 with TRBJ2-1; D is possibly TRBD2 (6 bases). V was shortened by 1 base and J by 0 bases, with 10 bases between the two germline ends. CDR3 size: 16 residues. In germline, CDR1 is MNHEY, CDR2 SMNVEV (reference sequence). The CDR3 is CASSLYFGSSYNEQFF. The CDR3, as DNA: TGTGCCAGCAGTTTATATTTCGGGAGCTCCTACAATGAGCAGTTCTTC.

This clonotype was detected many times. The chain employs TRBV12-3 or TRBV12-4 and TRBJ1-5; D remains unclear. CDR3 length: 15 residues. The ends were cut back, 2 bases at V and 1 base at J, with 9 bases in the middle. As DNA, the CDR3 is TGTGCCAGCAGTTTATCGATGAGGAGCAATCAGCCCCAGCATTTT. Protein product: CASSLSMRSNQPQHF.

This clonotype was counted a few times. The chain combines TRBV3-1 with TRBJ2-7, with TRBD2 matching over 14 bases. There are 16 residues in the CDR3. CDR1 is LGHDT, CDR2 YNNKEL, per germline (reference sequence). V lost 0 bases, J lost 6 bases, and 4 bases stayed unmatched. For the CDR3, the DNA is TGTGCCAGCAGCCAAGATCGGACTAGCGGGAGGCGCGAGCAGTACTTC. Residues: CASSQDRTSGRREQYF.

This clonotype was picked up many times. The CDR3: CASSFLQEVQETQYF. The DNA for the CDR3 is TGTGCCAGCAGCTTTTTACAGGAGGTGCAAGAGACCCAGTACTTC. This rearrangement joins TRBV7-9 to TRBJ2-5; D may be TRBD1 or TRBD2 (5 bases each). The CDR3 consists of 15 residues. The V gene lost 3 bases and the J gene lost 2 bases, with 13 bases spanning the gap. Germline V lookup: CDR1 SEHNR, CDR2 FQNEAQ (reference sequence).

The V call is TRBV7-3, the J call TRBJ2-2, with D perhaps TRBD2 (6 bases). This CDR3 is 14 amino acids long. V lost 3 bases, J lost 8 bases, and 13 bases lay in between. CDR1 and CDR2 (germline): SGHTA, FQGTGA. CDR3 loop: CASSFYRESGELFF. Written as DNA, the CDR3 is TGTGCCAGCAGCTTCTATCGGGAGTCTGGGGAGCTGTTTTTT.

This clonotype was seen repeatedly, ten times or more. The chain links TRBV20-1 to TRBJ1-4; D might be TRBD1 (5 bases). Germline V gene data show CDR1 as DFQATT and CDR2 as SNEGSKA (reference sequence). This CDR3 contains 15 residues. V lost 0 bases, J lost 2 bases, and 10 bases lay in between. The CDR3 reads CSARDLRGTNEKLFF. As DNA, the CDR3 is TGCAGTGCTAGAGATCTGCGGGGCACTAATGAAAAACTGTTTTTT.

This clonotype was counted at least ten times. The chain uses TRBV12-3 or TRBV12-4 and TRBJ1-3; D is undetermined. This CDR3 has 12 residues. Trimming removed 11 bases from V and 1 base from J, with 9 bases in between. For the CDR3, the DNA is TGTGCCTTTGCTGCGTCTGGAAACACCATATATTTT. Protein product: CAFAASGNTIYF.

This clonotype was observed at least ten times. The chain links TRBV4-1 to TRBJ2-7, with 7 bases matching TRBD1. Trimming cost V 0 bases and J 1 base; bases outside gene matches: 9. CDR1 MGHRA and CDR2 YSYEKL come from the germline V gene. This CDR3 is built from 17 residues. The CDR3 here is CASSQDPGTASSYEQYF. CDR3 nucleotide sequence: TGCGCCAGCAGCCAAGACCCCGGGACAGCCAGTTCCTACGAGCAGTACTTC.

This clonotype was observed at least ten times. The chain is built from TRBV10-3 and TRBJ1-2; TRBD1 matches 9 bases. The V segment lost 0 bases and the J segment 3 bases; nucleotides outside the gene matches: 5. CDR1 is ENHRY and CDR2 is SYGVKD in the germline V gene. This CDR3 is 16 amino acids long. CDR3 residues: CAISESGTGLDYGYTF. For the CDR3, the DNA is TGTGCCATCAGTGAGTCCGGGACAGGGCTGGACTATGGCTACACCTTC.

Details on this clonotype: A much larger clone differs by one base, so this may be a read error. As the CDR3 is not closed by the conserved phenylalanine or tryptophan, this likely results from a read error. The chain links TRBV11-2 to TRBJ2-1, with a tentative D call TRBD1 (6 bases). The CDR3 contains 11 residues. Germline-derived CDR1 and CDR2 are SGHAT and FQNNGV. Trimming cost V 5 bases and J 12 bases, with 11 bases left between them. The DNA of the CDR3 is TGTGCCAGCAGCCAAGGGGGACCGCAGTTCTTG. It codes for CASSQGGPQFL.

The rearrangement joins TRBV12-3 or TRBV12-4 to TRBJ1-5; 7 bases fit TRBD1. This CDR3 contains 19 residues. The ends lost 4 bases at V and 4 bases at J; junction bases unmatched: 19. CDR3 loop: CASSSAGTADKAPNQPQHF. The DNA of the CDR3 is TGTGCCAGCAGTTCCGCCGGGACAGCAGATAAAGCGCCGAATCAGCCCCAGCATTTT.

This chain uses TRBV10-2 with TRBJ1-4, with a weak D call TRBD1 (6 bases). V lost 6 bases and J 4 bases, leaving 15 bases between the germline ends. The germline CDR1 and CDR2 sequences are WSHSY and SAAADI. The CDR3 loop spans 15 amino acids. The CDR3 coding sequence is TGCGCCAGCAGATACGGACAGACTTTTAATGAAAAACTGTTTTTT. It yields the protein CASRYGQTFNEKLFF.

The chain is built from TRBV12-3 or TRBV12-4 and TRBJ2-1, with 9 bases matching TRBD1. The CDR3 spans 15 residues. Losses at the gene ends were 6 bases for V and 7 bases for J; bases not matched to a gene: 10. CDR3: CASRIRTGAVNEQFF. The CDR3 nucleotides are TGTGCCAGCAGAATTAGGACAGGGGCGGTAAATGAGCAGTTCTTC.

A word on this clonotype: A much bigger clone sits one base away, suggesting this may be a read error. V usage is TRBV10-3 and J usage is TRBJ2-3; D is possibly TRBD1 or TRBD2 (6 bases each). This CDR3 has 16 residues. V was cut by 2 bases and J by 2 bases, with 14 bases left in between. Germline V lookup: CDR1 ENHRY, CDR2 SYGVKD. CDR3 nucleotides: TGTGCCATCAGTGAGCCACGGGGGCCCTTCACAGATACGCAGTATTTT. It specifies CAISEPRGPFTDTQYF.

This clonotype was detected many times. V usage is TRBV7-9 and J usage is TRBJ2-1; maybe TRBD2 (6 bases). V lost 1 base to trimming and J lost 0 bases, with 13 bases between them. This CDR3 is 17 amino acids long. The germline CDR1 and CDR2 sequences are SEHNR and FQNEAQ (reference sequence). This CDR3 reads CASSLDSGTFSYNEQFF. In DNA form, the CDR3 reads TGTGCCAGCAGCTTAGATAGCGGAACCTTCTCCTACAATGAGCAGTTCTTC.

This clonotype was picked up many times. The V gene is TRBV11-2, the J gene TRBJ2-3, with TRBD2 matching over 14 bases. Germline V CDR1 and CDR2: SGHAT, FQNNGV. The CDR3 is 19 amino acids. V gave up 0 bases and J gave up 4 bases; unmatched junction bases: 9. The CDR3 spells CASSLDGLAGGRVADTQYF. The CDR3 DNA follows: TGTGCCAGCAGCTTAGATGGACTAGCGGGAGGCAGGGTGGCAGATACGCAGTATTTT.

This clonotype was detected many times. The chain combines TRBV7-2 with TRBJ2-3; D uncertain. Germline V gene sequence: CDR1 SGHTA, CDR2 FQGNSA. CDR3 length: 11 residues. V lost 4 bases, J lost 6 bases, and 5 bases lay in between. In nucleotides, the CDR3 is TGTGCCAGCAGCTCGGTTGATACGCAGTATTTT. Amino acid sequence: CASSSVDTQYF.

Notes on this clonotype: This CDR3 is missing its conserved last phenylalanine or tryptophan, likely due to a read error. The gene calls are TRBV27 and TRBJ2-7, with D tentatively TRBD1 (5 bases). CDR3 length: 15 residues. Trimming took off 8 bases at V and 0 bases at J, with 17 bases between the two ends. CDR1 is MNHEY, CDR2 SMNVEV, per germline (reference sequence). CDR3 nucleotides: TGTGCCAGCCACCCTAGAGGAAGGGGCTCCTACGAGCAGTACCTC. It translates to CASHPRGRGSYEQYL.

The gene calls are TRBV3-1 and TRBJ2-7; the match to TRBD1 covers 8 bases. V lost 1 base, J lost 4 bases, and 3 bases stayed unmatched. The CDR3 extends over 14 amino acids. Germline CDR1 reads LGHDT; CDR2 reads YNNKEL (reference sequence). The CDR3 spells CASSQGQGLYEQYF. CDR3 in DNA: TGTGCCAGCAGCCAAGGACAGGGGCTGTACGAGCAGTACTTC.

This clonotype has at least ten counts. This chain connects TRBV28 to TRBJ1-1; TRBD1 is a possible D gene (6 bases). The germline V and J ends were trimmed by 5 bases and 2 bases, with 15 bases remaining between them. This CDR3 region has 15 residues. Germline V gives CDR1 MDHEN, CDR2 SYDVKM. CDR3: CASSAHREINTEAFF. CDR3 DNA sequence: TGTGCCAGCAGTGCTCACAGGGAGATCAACACTGAAGCTTTCTTT.

At least ten counts were recorded for this clonotype. The chain carries TRBV11-2 and TRBJ2-3; D may be TRBD2 (6 bases). The CDR3 runs 15 residues. The V gene lost 4 bases and the J gene lost 2 bases, with 13 bases spanning the gap. Looked up from germline, CDR1 is SGHAT and CDR2 is FQNNGV. The CDR3 nucleotides are TGTGCCAGCAGCTATATAGCGGACAACACAGATACGCAGTATTTT. It is translated as CASSYIADNTDTQYF.

This clonotype was recorded many times. The CDR3 here is CASSLSGLREQYF. The DNA of the CDR3 is TGTGCCAGCAGCTTGTCTGGCCTGCGGGAGCAGTACTTC. This chain uses TRBV11-3 with TRBJ2-7; D not resolved. V was trimmed by 3 bases and J by 7 bases, leaving 13 bases between them. This CDR3 comprises 13 residues. Germline V gene sequence: CDR1 SGHNT, CDR2 YENEEA. The full variable domain, completed using reference TRBV11-3 and TRBJ2-7, is EAGVVQSPRYKIIEKKQPVAFWCNPISGHNTLYWYLQNLGQGPELLIRYENEEAVDDSQLPKDRFSAERLKGVDSTLKIQPAELGDSAVYLCASSLSGLREQYFGPGTRLTVT.